This T cell receptor beta chain was obtained from a study of T cell repertoires in cytomegalovirus infection. Study-level background: Selected CMV epitopes included recently identified HLA-C-restricted ones as well as well-studied HLA-B-restricted ones.

MiXCR, run by TCRdb on the reads, gives a single entry per CDR3 protein. The sample yields some 800,000 distinct CDR3 sequences, roughly 29% seen once. This CDR3 is 12 amino acids long. The germline V gene has CDR1 DFQATT and CDR2 SNEGSKA (reference sequence). The V end lost 1 base, the J end lost 3 bases, and 7 bases lay between the germline ends. This clonotype was seen only a few times. Its antigen is still unknown. The sequencing here drew on cultured CD8+ T cells from PBMCs, taken from culture after CMV antigen stimulation. The genes are TRBV20-1 and TRBJ2-7; no clear D. The receptor's source is a human donor in good health (CMV status not recorded). Some clones in this sample may be carry-over from other donors' samples. The CDR3 sequence is CSARGDYYEQYV. The CDR3 DNA reads as TGCAGTGCTAGAGGAGATTACTACGAGCAGTACGTC.